Following are 14 T cell receptor beta chains from one sample sequenced in a study of shared clonotypes between healthy human individuals. Generated by immunoSEQ multiplex PCR, the TCRdb table keeps only in-frame clones and is missing some. The sample includes about a million clones, approximately 70% of them seen just once. The sample comprised memory CD4+ T cells sorted from blood. Stated subset: CD45RA-negative fraction. These receptors were obtained from a man between 18 and 29 years old in good health.

The genes are TRBV5-4 and TRBJ1-4; 8 bases agree with TRBD1. V was pared by 4 bases and J by 0 bases, with 5 bases of the junction left unmatched. This CDR3 has 16 amino acids. The germline gives CDR1 SGHNT, CDR2 YYREEE (reference sequence). The CDR3 coding sequence is TGTGCCAGCAGCCCCGGACAGGGTACAACTAATGAAAAACTGTTTTTT. It translates to CASSPGQGTTNEKLFF.

The genes are TRBV30 and TRBJ2-6; 9 nucleotides agree with TRBD1. CDR1 is GTSNPN and CDR2 is SVGIG in the germline V gene (reference sequence). The CDR3 is made up of 16 amino acids. Germline trimming cut 4 bases from V and 0 bases from J; bases unmatched to any gene: 4. The CDR3 region is CAWMGQGSSGANVLTF. The CDR3 DNA reads as TGTGCCTGGATGGGACAGGGCTCCTCTGGGGCCAACGTCCTGACTTTC.

This clone has only a few counts. The identical CDR3 is also encoded by other nucleotide sequences in the sample. The chain couples TRBV2 to TRBJ2-5; D is ambiguous. Germline V gene lookup returns CDR1 SNHLY and CDR2 FYNNEI. V lost 5 bases to trimming and J lost 2 bases, with 3 bases between them. The CDR3 length is 11 residues. CDR3 sequence (DNA): TGTGCCAGCAGTTTACAAGAGACCCAGTACTTC. Encoded protein: CASSLQETQYF.

This clone has only one observation. The chain links TRBV5-1 to TRBJ2-3; D uncertain. From germline, CDR1 is SGHRS and CDR2 YFSETQ. Trimming left V 0 bases short and J 0 bases short, with 8 bases between. The CDR3 has 15 residues. CDR3 in DNA: TGCGCCAGCAGCTTGGCCAGCCCCAGCACAGATACGCAGTATTTT. Its protein is CASSLASPSTDTQYF.

This chain uses TRBV19 with TRBJ2-3, with D hard to call. Germline V gives CDR1 LNHDA, CDR2 SQIVND (reference sequence). CDR3 length: 15 residues. With 5 bases removed from V and 6 bases from J, the gap between germline ends came to 18 bases. The CDR3 loop reads CASSGPDPKQDTQYF. The CDR3 region has the DNA TGTGCCAGTAGTGGCCCCGACCCCAAGCAGGATACGCAGTATTTT.

This clone was detected once. The chain uses TRBV28 and TRBJ1-4, with 8 bases lining up with TRBD1. Germline CDR1 and CDR2: MDHEN and SYDVKM. The CDR3 contains 12 residues. Trimming took 5 bases from V and 14 from J; bases not matched to a gene: 7. The CDR3 loop is CASSPWTGRLFF. The CDR3 DNA sequence: TGTGCCAGCAGTCCATGGACAGGGCGTCTGTTTTTT.

V usage is TRBV6-6 and J usage is TRBJ1-1; D gene unclear. V lost 5 bases and J lost 10, with 11 bases in between. The CDR3 is 11 residues long. Germline V gene sequence: CDR1 MNHNY, CDR2 SVGAGI (reference sequence). CDR3 nucleotide sequence: TGTGCCAGCAGTCACGGGAGGGCAGCTTTCTTT. Translation gives CASSHGRAAFF.

The chain combines TRBV19 with TRBJ1-2, with D perhaps matching TRBD1 (5 bases). The CDR3 is made up of 15 amino acids. V was clipped by 7 bases and J by 0 bases, with 15 bases between them. Germline V CDR1 and CDR2: LNHDA, SQIVND (reference sequence). CDR3: CASTTVTGSNYGYTF. The CDR3 bases are TGTGCCAGTACAACAGTTACAGGATCTAACTATGGCTACACCTTC.

This chain connects TRBV6-1 to TRBJ1-1; no clear D. CDR3 size: 12 residues. Trimming removed 4 bases at V and 6 bases at J, with 9 bases between. In germline, CDR1 is MNHNS, CDR2 SASEGT. The CDR3 DNA is TGTGCCAGCAGTGTTTGGCAGTCTGAAGCTTTCTTT. It is translated as CASSVWQSEAFF.

Comment on this clone: A read error may account for a junction end that differs from germline. The chain couples TRBV11-2 to TRBJ2-5, with D unclear. CDR1 is SGHAT, CDR2 FQNNGV, per germline. CDR3 length: 13 amino acids. The CDR3 is CASSLAPPETQYF. The CDR3 DNA reads as TGTGCCAGCAGTTTAGCTCCCCCGGAGACCCAGTACTTC.

A word on this clone: Other DNA sequences within the sample encode an identical CDR3. CDR3 protein: CASSPGQGVSYEQYF. The CDR3 bases are TGTGCCAGCTCGCCGGGACAGGGGGTATCCTACGAGCAGTACTTC. The chain combines TRBV18 with TRBJ2-7; 11 nucleotides match TRBD1. The length of the CDR3 is 15 residues. V was clipped by 6 bases and J by 1 base; unmatched bases: 5. Germline CDR1 is KGHSH and CDR2 is LQKENI.

This clone occurred a few times. The conserved phenylalanine or tryptophan is not found at the CDR3 terminus, so this likely reflects a read error. No DNA is shown, since the ends of the CDR3 on it are uncertain; the CDR3 is the one TCRdb lists. J is TRBJ1-2 and V is TRBV30. The length of the CDR3 is 12 amino acids, counting both ends. CDR1 GTSNPN and CDR2 SVGIG come from the germline V gene (reference sequence). This CDR3 reads CAWSSGLGSTLI.

The V call is TRBV13, the J call TRBJ2-7; a weak D match, TRBD1 (5 bases). This CDR3 has 15 amino acids. The germline V gene encodes CDR1 PRHDT and CDR2 FYEKMQ (reference sequence). Trimming took 5 bases from V and 2 from J, leaving 16 bases between them. The CDR3 bases are TGTGCCAGCAGCGTTGGAATCAGGGCAACCTACGAGCAGTACTTC. As protein: CASSVGIRATYEQYF.

The CDR3 loop is CASRPYRQGTGELFF. CDR3 nucleotide sequence: TGTGCCAGCAGGCCATACAGACAGGGGACCGGGGAGCTGTTTTTT. V is TRBV6-5 and J is TRBJ2-2; 8 bases agree with TRBD1. Germline lookup yields CDR1 MNHEY and CDR2 SVGAGI. V lost 6 bases to trimming and J lost 5 bases; unmatched junction nucleotides: 8. The CDR3 is made up of 15 amino acids.